The entry below gives a single TCR beta chain sequence along with its context. Sequencing used immunoSEQ multiplex PCR; TCRdb keeps in-frame clones, though not all of them. Among 130,000 to 150,000 clones listed, around 85% were seen once. Ages ranged from roughly 18 to 100 years, with residence in about 24 US areas. The sample is drawn from a study of blood T cell repertoires in COVID-19. Overall study: PBMCs, B-cell-depleted T cells, or T cells provided the cDNA or gDNA that made up the material.

The clonotype was recovered from a man aged 45-60 years who had recovered from COVID-19. Sequencing was carried out using PBMCs or T cells enriched from blood (not recorded which).

CDR3 sequence reads: CASGGGQVNTGELFF. CDR3 in DNA: TGCGCCAGCGGCGGGGGACAGGTGAACACCGGGGAGCTGTTTTTT. The genes are TRBV5-1 and TRBJ2-2; TRBD1 might be the D (8 bases). Per germline, CDR1 SGHRS and CDR2 YFSETQ. Trimming took 7 bases from V and 1 from J, leaving 14 bases between them. CDR3 size: 15 residues.